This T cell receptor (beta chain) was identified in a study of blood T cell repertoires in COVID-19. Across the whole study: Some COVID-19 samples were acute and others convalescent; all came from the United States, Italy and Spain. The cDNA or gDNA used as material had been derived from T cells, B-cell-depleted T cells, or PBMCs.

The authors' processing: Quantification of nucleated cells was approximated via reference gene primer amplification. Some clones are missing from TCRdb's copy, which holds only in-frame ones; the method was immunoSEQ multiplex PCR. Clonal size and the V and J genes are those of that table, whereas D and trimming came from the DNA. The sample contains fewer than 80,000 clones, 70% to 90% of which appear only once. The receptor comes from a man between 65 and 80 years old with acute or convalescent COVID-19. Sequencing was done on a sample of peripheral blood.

CDR3: CASSVVDQGHEQFF. As DNA, the CDR3 is TGTGCCAGCAGCGTAGTCGATCAGGGGCATGAGCAGTTCTTC. The J gene is TRBJ2-1, the V gene TRBV9, with D perhaps matching TRBD1 (6 bases). This CDR3 is built from 14 residues. Germline-derived CDR1 and CDR2 are SGDLS and YYNGEE. V lost 0 bases and J 8 bases, leaving 12 bases between the germline ends.